This TCR beta chain is from a study of CD8+ T cells in alopecia areata. Overall study results and limits: Lesional scalp, notably in alopecia totalis/universalis, had clonality above that of normal scalp.

RNA was extracted and reverse transcribed into cDNA as the sequencing template. Method: immunoSEQ multiplex PCR; TCRdb's copy keeps in-frame clones and lacks some. This table holds about 110,000 clones, 58% found once. Germline V CDR1 and CDR2: SQVTM, ANQGSEA. V shed 6 bases, J shed 2 bases, and the junction held 10 bases outside the gene matches. CDR3 size: 14 residues. This clone has more than one count but fewer than ten. Its antigen is as yet unknown. This rearrangement joins TRBV29-1 to TRBJ2-7, with TRBD2 matching 7 bases. Sequenced material: NKG2D-low CD8+ T cells sorted from blood. This receptor was taken from a human donor with alopecia areata. CDR3 residues: CSVRVSGFTYEQYF. The CDR3 DNA is TGCAGCGTCCGGGTTAGCGGGTTCACCTACGAGCAGTACTTC.